This T cell receptor beta chain originates from a study of cytomegalovirus exposure and HLA in healthy donors. With respect to this clone: The target antigen is unknown.

The donors were part of the validation cohort, which consisted of under 150 subjects and was separate from the first cohort of 666 subjects. The CDR3 runs to 15 residues. Germline loops: CDR1 SGHDT, CDR2 YYEEEE. Trimming stripped 3 bases from V and 3 bases from J, with 12 bases between. Assay: immunoSEQ multiplex PCR; the TCRdb copy retains only in-frame clones and omits some. Of fewer than 120,000 clones listed, 89% are singletons. Broader study findings: Among TCR sequences, most were rare, though some public TCRs appeared in many donors. Associated with cytomegalovirus, according to the listing, were about 160 TCR beta chains.

The J gene is TRBJ2-2, the V gene TRBV5-6; D not resolved. Sequencing was carried out using PBMCs. The source of this sequence is a woman younger than 30 in good health and CMV-seronegative. CDR3 sequence reads: CASSSKDIDTGELFF. CDR3 nucleotides: TGTGCCAGCAGCTCCAAAGACATTGACACCGGGGAGCTGTTTTTT.